These 26 T cell receptor beta chains share one sample of origin, sequenced in a study of patients and donors after allogeneic stem cell transplantation. TCRdb re-called the RT-PCR reads through MiXCR, storing one row per CDR3 protein. This sample has about 960,000 distinct CDR3 sequences, with about a sixth found just once. Sequencing input: blood, either unsorted or a sorted T cell fraction (not recorded which). The source of these receptors is a human donor who was either an allogeneic HSCT recipient or a stem cell or donor lymphocyte infusion donor (not recorded which). It is not recorded whose cells these are; they may come from a transplant donor.

This clonotype has a count of ten or more. This rearrangement joins TRBV20-1 to TRBJ1-1; D might be TRBD1 (6 bases). The CDR3 consists of 16 residues. CDR1 is DFQATT and CDR2 is SNEGSKA in the germline V gene (reference sequence). V was cut by 2 bases and J by 3 bases, with 19 bases left in between. The CDR3 nucleotides read TGCAGTGCTAGACGATTTCTTCGGGGGGCGCACACTGAAGCTTTCTTT. This gives the protein CSARRFLRGAHTEAFF.

The chain employs TRBV24-1 and TRBJ2-1; D not resolved. Trimming shortened V by 7 bases and J by 10 bases, and 13 bases separated the two germline ends. The V gene's germline CDR1 is KGHDR and CDR2 SFDVKD. This CDR3 comprises 12 residues. Here the CDR3 reads CATRKPGGEQFF. The CDR3 DNA reads as TGTGCCACCAGGAAACCAGGTGGGGAGCAGTTCTTC.

This clonotype has a count of ten or more. The chain has TRBV15 and TRBJ2-1, with 7 bases matching TRBD2. The V gene's germline CDR1 is LNHNV and CDR2 YYDKDF (reference sequence). The V and J ends lost 0 bases and 9 bases, in that order; junction bases with no gene match: 5. CDR3 length equals 14 residues. The CDR3 DNA is TGTGCCACCAGCAGAGAGGGGACTATCGGTGAGCAGTTCTTC. Protein product: CATSREGTIGEQFF.

V and J are TRBV7-2 and TRBJ1-4; no reliable D call. The germline V gene encodes CDR1 SGHTA and CDR2 FQGNSA. V gave up 2 bases and J gave up 7 bases, with 14 bases separating them. The CDR3 spans 15 residues. The CDR3 coding sequence is TGTGCCAGCAGCTTATATAAGGGTATCGGTGAAAAACTGTTTTTT. This sequence encodes CASSLYKGIGEKLFF.

This clonotype was observed at least ten times. This chain uses TRBV7-9 with TRBJ1-1; D unclear. V lost 1 base and J lost 4, with 4 bases in between. Germline assignment: CDR1 SEHNR and CDR2 FQNEAQ (reference sequence). The CDR3 has 12 amino acids. CDR3 nucleotides: TGTGCCAGCAGCTTAGGAAGCACTGAAGCTTTCTTT. Amino acid sequence: CASSLGSTEAFF.

This clonotype turned up a few times. The chain's CDR3 is CASSLFGEEQFF. CDR3 sequence (DNA): TGTGCCAGCAGCTTATTCGGTGAAGAGCAGTTCTTC. J is TRBJ2-1 and V is TRBV7-3, with no clear D. V lost 2 bases, J lost 10 bases, and 9 bases lay in between. The V gene's germline CDR1 is SGHTA and CDR2 FQGTGA. CDR3 length equals 12 residues.

This clonotype occurred a few times. The chain carries TRBV5-5 and TRBJ1-2; possibly TRBD1 for D (5 bases). Trimming cost V 3 bases and J 4 bases, with 19 bases left between them. The CDR3 runs to 16 residues. Germline loops: CDR1 SGHKS, CDR2 YYEKEE (reference sequence). DNA for the CDR3: TGTGCCAGCAGCTATCTTATGGTGTCAGGGAGCTATGGCTACACCTTC. Amino acid sequence: CASSYLMVSGSYGYTF.

The rearrangement links TRBV29-1 to TRBJ2-2; D is perhaps TRBD1 (6 bases). The CDR3 is made up of 14 amino acids. CDR1 and CDR2 (germline): SQVTM, ANQGSEA. Trimming removed 1 base from V and 12 bases from J, with 18 bases in between. CDR3 sequence (DNA): TGCAGCGTTGAAGCAGGGGTAAAGAAGACGAAGCTGTTTTTT. It codes for CSVEAGVKKTKLFF.

This clonotype was picked up a small number of times. This rearrangement joins TRBV14 to TRBJ1-2, with no clear D. The CDR3 spans 13 residues. Trimming removed 0 bases at V and 8 bases at J, with 10 bases between. CDR1 is SGHDN and CDR2 is FVKESK in the germline V gene. Written as DNA, the CDR3 is TGTGCCAGCAGCCAAGATCTGAGGGCGGGCTACACCTTC. It codes for CASSQDLRAGYTF.

J is TRBJ2-7 and V is TRBV7-2, with D unresolved. Trimming cost V 5 bases and J 3 bases, with 23 bases left between them. This CDR3 is built from 17 residues. The germline V gene has CDR1 SGHTA and CDR2 FQGNSA. The CDR3 DNA sequence: TGTGCCAGCAGCCCCGAACTGGGTACAAAGGGCCTCTACGAGCAGTACTTC. Its protein product is CASSPELGTKGLYEQYF.

This clonotype was counted only a few times. The chain is built from TRBV11-2 and TRBJ2-3; possibly TRBD1 or TRBD2 for D (5 bases each). Germline CDR1 SGHAT, CDR2 FQNNGV. With 6 bases removed from V and 6 bases from J, the gap between germline ends came to 13 bases. The CDR3 consists of 13 residues. The CDR3, as DNA: TGTGCCAGCAGTTGGGACCCGACCGATACGCAGTATTTT. Translating gives CASSWDPTDTQYF.

V gene TRBV21-1 combines with J gene TRBJ2-4. TRBV21-1 is described as a pseudogene. The CDR3 runs to 14 residues. The DNA of the CDR3 is TGTGCCAGCAGTGGATCCTTAGCCAAAAACATTCAGTACTTC. Residues: CASSGSLAKNIQYF.

The genes are TRBV9 and TRBJ2-7; 12 bases fit TRBD1. V trimming: 0 bases; J trimming: 5 bases; junction bases outside the gene matches: 3. Germline CDR1 is SGDLS and CDR2 is YYNGEE. The CDR3 runs to 15 residues. The CDR3 region has the DNA TGTGCCAGCAGCGTAGGTGGGACAGGGGGCCACGAGCAGTACTTC. As protein: CASSVGGTGGHEQYF.

This clonotype was picked up many times. The chain recombines TRBV11-2 with TRBJ2-7; the D gene is possibly TRBD2 (6 bases). Germline V gene sequence: CDR1 SGHAT, CDR2 FQNNGV. V gave up 6 bases and J gave up 5 bases, with 17 bases separating them. The CDR3 is 14 amino acids. Written as DNA, the CDR3 is TGTGCCAGCAGACGTGGGGGGAAAAATAACGAGCAGTACTTC. It translates to CASRRGGKNNEQYF. Combining the CDR3 with reference TRBV11-2 and TRBJ2-7 gives the whole variable domain EAGVAQSPRYKIIEKRQSVAFWCNPISGHATLYWYQQILGQGPKLLIQFQNNGVVDDSQLPKDRFSAERLKGVDSTLKIQPAKLEDSAVYLCASRRGGKNNEQYFGPGTRLTVT.

The V and J genes are TRBV29-1 and TRBJ2-1; a weak D match, TRBD2 (5 bases). The CDR3 runs to 14 residues. The germline gives CDR1 SQVTM, CDR2 ANQGSEA. Trimming cost V 6 bases and J 0 bases, with 12 bases left between them. The CDR3 protein is CSVVTRSSYNEQFF. In DNA, the CDR3 is TGCAGCGTGGTCACTAGGAGCTCCTACAATGAGCAGTTCTTC.

V usage is TRBV19 and J usage is TRBJ2-7; a weak D match, TRBD2 (6 bases). V was cut by 5 bases and J by 0 bases, with 14 bases left in between. Germline values: CDR1 LNHDA, CDR2 SQIVND (reference sequence). The CDR3 consists of 15 residues. The CDR3 sequence is CASSVPGGYSYEQYF. As DNA, the CDR3 is TGTGCCAGTAGTGTCCCCGGGGGTTACTCCTACGAGCAGTACTTC. Together with reference TRBV19 and TRBJ2-7, the CDR3 gives the full variable domain: DGGITQSPKYLFRKEGQNVTLSCEQNLNHDAMYWYRQDPGQGLRLIYYSQIVNDFQKGDIAEGYSVSREKKESFPLTVTSAQKNPTAFYLCASSVPGGYSYEQYFGPGTRLTVT.

This clonotype was counted a few times. The rearrangement uses TRBV4-3 and TRBJ1-2; 7 nucleotides agree with TRBD1. In germline, CDR1 is LGHNA, CDR2 YSLEER. The CDR3 extends over 16 amino acids. The ends lost 1 base at V and 4 bases at J; junction bases unmatched: 9. The chain's CDR3 is CASSQGGQLPFYGYTF. In DNA form, the CDR3 reads TGCGCCAGCAGCCAAGGGGGACAGCTGCCCTTCTATGGCTACACCTTC.

The V gene is TRBV20-1, the J gene TRBJ2-5; TRBD1 matches at 7 bases. The germline V gene has CDR1 DFQATT and CDR2 SNEGSKA (reference sequence). The CDR3 totals 12 residues. V was clipped by 2 bases and J by 4 bases; unmatched bases: 1. The CDR3 protein is CSARRQGETQYF. The CDR3 DNA follows: TGCAGTGCTAGAAGACAGGGAGAGACCCAGTACTTC.

The chain uses TRBV5-1 and TRBJ2-4; D not resolved. The CDR3 consists of 18 residues. CDR1 and CDR2 from the germline V gene are SGHRS and YFSETQ. Trimming cost V 1 base and J 1 base, with 18 bases left between them. CDR3 sequence: CASSLMVVRYGAKNIQYF. CDR3 nucleotide sequence: TGCGCCAGCAGCTTGATGGTCGTGCGATACGGGGCCAAAAACATTCAGTACTTC.

This clonotype was counted a few times. The chain has TRBV27 and TRBJ1-4; D not certain. The CDR3 is made up of 17 amino acids. V shed 1 base and J shed 3 bases, with 15 bases lying between them. The V gene's germline CDR1 is MNHEY and CDR2 SMNVEV (reference sequence). CDR3 in DNA: TGTGCCAGCAGTTTATTGTGGCTTGGGGAAGCTAATGAAAAACTGTTTTTT. Its translation is CASSLLWLGEANEKLFF.

This clonotype was detected a few times. The J gene is TRBJ2-5, the V gene TRBV9; 10 bases are shared with TRBD2. Germline V lookup: CDR1 SGDLS, CDR2 YYNGEE. The CDR3 runs 17 residues. V shed 0 bases, J shed 5 bases, and the junction held 10 bases outside the gene matches. The CDR3 is CASSVAVAGGQYETQYF. Here the CDR3 DNA reads TGTGCCAGCAGCGTAGCAGTAGCGGGAGGTCAATATGAGACCCAGTACTTC.

This clonotype was counted a few times. The chain carries TRBV9 and TRBJ1-1; the D gene is possibly TRBD1 (6 bases). Germline CDR1 is SGDLS and CDR2 is YYNGEE. There are 13 residues in the CDR3. The V gene lost 0 bases and the J gene lost 6 bases, with 9 bases spanning the gap. In DNA, the CDR3 is TGTGCCAGCAGCGTAGAGGGGGGACCTGAAGCTTTCTTT. This codes for CASSVEGGPEAFF.

This clonotype was observed at least ten times. This chain connects TRBV20-1 to TRBJ1-5; D not certain. The CDR3 spans 13 residues. V was cut by 6 bases and J by 7 bases, with 16 bases left in between. Germline CDR1 reads DFQATT; CDR2 reads SNEGSKA (reference sequence). The CDR3 DNA is TGCAGTGCCCGCGCGGTTATCGGCCAGCCCCAGCATTTT. This gives the protein CSARAVIGQPQHF.

This clonotype was counted at least ten times. The rearrangement uses TRBV20-1 and TRBJ2-1, with TRBD2 matching 12 bases. Trimming cost V 1 base and J 8 bases; bases outside gene matches: 12. There are 17 residues in the CDR3. CDR1 DFQATT and CDR2 SNEGSKA come from the germline V gene (reference sequence). CDR3 sequence (DNA): TGCAGTGCTAGAGGTTCCCTTCTAGCGGGGGGGCCCTATGAGCAGTTCTTC. Translated: CSARGSLLAGGPYEQFF.

This sequence joins TRBV10-3 and TRBJ1-1; D gene unclear. The V and J ends lost 11 bases and 1 base respectively, with 14 bases between them. Germline values: CDR1 ENHRY, CDR2 SYGVKD. The CDR3 covers 13 residues. CDR3 amino acids: CAALSVGNTEAFF. Here the CDR3 DNA reads TGTGCCGCTTTATCAGTTGGGAACACTGAAGCTTTCTTT.

Comments on this clonotype: It may be a read error: a sequence one base away is much more abundant. The chain recombines TRBV12-3 or TRBV12-4 with TRBJ2-7, with D uncertain. With 8 bases removed from V and 5 bases from J, the gap between germline ends came to 16 bases. The CDR3 is 13 amino acids. In DNA form, the CDR3 reads TGTGCCAGCGCCTACGTGGCCGCCAACGAGCAGTACTTC. Residues: CASAYVAANEQYF.